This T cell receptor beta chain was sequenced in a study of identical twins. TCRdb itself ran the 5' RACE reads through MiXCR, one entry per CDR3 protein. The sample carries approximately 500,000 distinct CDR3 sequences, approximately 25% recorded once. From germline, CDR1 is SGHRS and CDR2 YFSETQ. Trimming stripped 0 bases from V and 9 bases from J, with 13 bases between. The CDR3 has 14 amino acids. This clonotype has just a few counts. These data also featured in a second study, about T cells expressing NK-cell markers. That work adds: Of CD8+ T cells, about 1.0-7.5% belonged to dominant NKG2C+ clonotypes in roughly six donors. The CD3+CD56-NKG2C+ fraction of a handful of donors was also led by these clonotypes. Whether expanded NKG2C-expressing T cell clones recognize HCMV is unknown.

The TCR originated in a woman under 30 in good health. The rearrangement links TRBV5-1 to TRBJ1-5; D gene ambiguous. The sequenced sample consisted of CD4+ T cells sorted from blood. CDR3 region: CASSLDSGGLPQHF. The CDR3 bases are TGCGCCAGCAGCTTGGACTCTGGCGGGCTGCCCCAGCATTTT.